These 10 T cell receptor beta chains originate from one sample sequenced in a study of CD8 T cell repertoires and HIV-1 epitope variants. The data were produced by immunoSEQ multiplex PCR, yet TCRdb's version contains in-frame clones alone and is incomplete. The data contain more than 85,000 clones, 60% to 80% of them singletons. The sample was uncultured baseline CD8+ T cells from peripheral blood mononuclear cells (PBMCs). Every receptor here comes from a male donor with HIV.

This clone was picked up a small number of times. This sequence joins TRBV27 and TRBJ1-2; possibly TRBD1 for D (5 bases). This CDR3 contains 14 residues. V was trimmed by 0 bases and J by 0 bases, leaving 5 bases between them. Germline-derived CDR1 and CDR2 are MNHEY and SMNVEV (reference sequence). CDR3 DNA: TGTGCCAGCAGTTTATCGGGGGCTAACTATGGCTACACCTTC. This translates into CASSLSGANYGYTF.

The chain employs TRBV1 and TRBJ2-1; no check of the table's D call, TRBD2, against the DNA was made. TRBV1 is given as a pseudogene. This CDR3 has 16 residues. The CDR3 DNA is TGCACCAGCAGCCATTTGACTAGCGGGAGTTACAATGAGCAGTTCTTC. This encodes CTSSHLTSGSYNEQFF.

This clone has more than one count but fewer than ten. This chain links TRBV6-4 with TRBJ1-2; 7 bases fit TRBD1. V shed 4 bases, J shed 3 bases, and the junction held 2 bases outside the gene matches. The CDR3 is made up of 13 amino acids. Germline-derived CDR1 and CDR2 are MRHNA and SNTAGT. CDR3 sequence: CASSGGTDYGYTF. The DNA of the CDR3 is TGTGCCAGCAGTGGAGGGACAGACTATGGCTACACCTTC.

This clone occurred once. The chain has TRBV28 and TRBJ2-4, with 8 bases matching TRBD2. The germline V gene has CDR1 MDHEN and CDR2 SYDVKM. V was pared by 5 bases and J by 3 bases, with 18 bases of the junction left unmatched. The CDR3 runs 19 residues. The CDR3, as DNA: TGTGCCAGCAGTCCGACGACTGGGACATCCCGGGGGGGCAAAAACATTCAGTACTTC. Amino acids: CASSPTTGTSRGGKNIQYF.

This chain links TRBV7-2 with TRBJ2-1, with 7 bases identical to TRBD2. In germline, CDR1 is SGHTA, CDR2 FQGNSA. This CDR3 is built from 14 residues. J was trimmed by 8 bases and V by 3 bases; bases with no gene match: 7. The CDR3 sequence is CASSLGGSKHEQFF. In DNA form, the CDR3 reads TGTGCCAGCAGCTTGGGCGGGAGTAAGCATGAGCAGTTCTTC.

This clone showed up just a few times. V is TRBV13 and J is TRBJ2-5; D not resolved. CDR1 PRHDT and CDR2 FYEKMQ come from the germline V gene (reference sequence). V lost 4 bases and J lost 5, with 8 bases in between. This CDR3 is built from 12 residues. CDR3 nucleotides: TGTGCCAGCAGCTCCACCCGGGAGACCCAGTACTTC. Translated: CASSSTRETQYF.

The chain is built from TRBV7-8 and TRBJ1-2; D is uncertain. Germline V lookup: CDR1 SGHVS, CDR2 FQNEAQ. This CDR3 is 13 amino acids long. V lost 3 bases and J 6 bases, leaving 11 bases between the germline ends. The CDR3 coding sequence is TGTGCCAGCAGCTTGTGGGCGGAGGATGGCTACACCTTC. Its protein product is CASSLWAEDGYTF. The whole variable domain, filled in from reference TRBV7-8 and TRBJ1-2, reads GAGVSQSPRYKVAKRGQDVALRCDPISGHVSLFWYQQALGQGPEFLTYFQNEAQLDKSGLPSDRFFAERPEGSVSTLKIQRTQQEDSAVYLCASSLWAEDGYTFGSGTRLTVV.

The chain is built from TRBV9 and TRBJ1-6; no clear D gene. V was cut by 0 bases and J by 7 bases, with 11 bases left in between. In germline, CDR1 is SGDLS, CDR2 YYNGEE. The CDR3 has 15 residues. DNA of the CDR3: TGTGCCAGCAGCGTAGCCGACCAAATGAATTCACCCCTCCACTTT. Residues: CASSVADQMNSPLHF.

V gene TRBV7-9 combines with J gene TRBJ1-1, with 9 bases that match TRBD1. Germline-derived CDR1 and CDR2 are SEHNR and FQNEAQ (reference sequence). The V segment lost 5 bases and the J segment 1 base; nucleotides outside the gene matches: 5. The CDR3 sequence is 15 residues long. CDR3 DNA: TGTGCCAGCAGCCAAGACAGGGGGTCGAACACTGAAGCTTTCTTT. The encoded protein is CASSQDRGSNTEAFF.

The chain joins TRBV30 to TRBJ2-2; possible D gene TRBD1, 5 bases. With 4 bases removed from V and 5 bases from J, the gap between germline ends came to 11 bases. Germline values: CDR1 GTSNPN, CDR2 SVGIG (reference sequence). The CDR3 length is 13 residues. The CDR3 DNA reads TGTGCCTGGACCAGGGTGGGGACCGGGGAGCTGTTTTTT. Amino acid sequence: CAWTRVGTGELFF. The whole variable domain, filled in from reference TRBV30 and TRBJ2-2, reads SQTIHQWPATLVQPVGSPLSLECTVEGTSNPNLYWYRQAAGRGLQLLFYSVGIGQISSEVPQNLSASRPQDRQFILSSKKLLLSDSGFYLCAWTRVGTGELFFGEGSRLTVL.